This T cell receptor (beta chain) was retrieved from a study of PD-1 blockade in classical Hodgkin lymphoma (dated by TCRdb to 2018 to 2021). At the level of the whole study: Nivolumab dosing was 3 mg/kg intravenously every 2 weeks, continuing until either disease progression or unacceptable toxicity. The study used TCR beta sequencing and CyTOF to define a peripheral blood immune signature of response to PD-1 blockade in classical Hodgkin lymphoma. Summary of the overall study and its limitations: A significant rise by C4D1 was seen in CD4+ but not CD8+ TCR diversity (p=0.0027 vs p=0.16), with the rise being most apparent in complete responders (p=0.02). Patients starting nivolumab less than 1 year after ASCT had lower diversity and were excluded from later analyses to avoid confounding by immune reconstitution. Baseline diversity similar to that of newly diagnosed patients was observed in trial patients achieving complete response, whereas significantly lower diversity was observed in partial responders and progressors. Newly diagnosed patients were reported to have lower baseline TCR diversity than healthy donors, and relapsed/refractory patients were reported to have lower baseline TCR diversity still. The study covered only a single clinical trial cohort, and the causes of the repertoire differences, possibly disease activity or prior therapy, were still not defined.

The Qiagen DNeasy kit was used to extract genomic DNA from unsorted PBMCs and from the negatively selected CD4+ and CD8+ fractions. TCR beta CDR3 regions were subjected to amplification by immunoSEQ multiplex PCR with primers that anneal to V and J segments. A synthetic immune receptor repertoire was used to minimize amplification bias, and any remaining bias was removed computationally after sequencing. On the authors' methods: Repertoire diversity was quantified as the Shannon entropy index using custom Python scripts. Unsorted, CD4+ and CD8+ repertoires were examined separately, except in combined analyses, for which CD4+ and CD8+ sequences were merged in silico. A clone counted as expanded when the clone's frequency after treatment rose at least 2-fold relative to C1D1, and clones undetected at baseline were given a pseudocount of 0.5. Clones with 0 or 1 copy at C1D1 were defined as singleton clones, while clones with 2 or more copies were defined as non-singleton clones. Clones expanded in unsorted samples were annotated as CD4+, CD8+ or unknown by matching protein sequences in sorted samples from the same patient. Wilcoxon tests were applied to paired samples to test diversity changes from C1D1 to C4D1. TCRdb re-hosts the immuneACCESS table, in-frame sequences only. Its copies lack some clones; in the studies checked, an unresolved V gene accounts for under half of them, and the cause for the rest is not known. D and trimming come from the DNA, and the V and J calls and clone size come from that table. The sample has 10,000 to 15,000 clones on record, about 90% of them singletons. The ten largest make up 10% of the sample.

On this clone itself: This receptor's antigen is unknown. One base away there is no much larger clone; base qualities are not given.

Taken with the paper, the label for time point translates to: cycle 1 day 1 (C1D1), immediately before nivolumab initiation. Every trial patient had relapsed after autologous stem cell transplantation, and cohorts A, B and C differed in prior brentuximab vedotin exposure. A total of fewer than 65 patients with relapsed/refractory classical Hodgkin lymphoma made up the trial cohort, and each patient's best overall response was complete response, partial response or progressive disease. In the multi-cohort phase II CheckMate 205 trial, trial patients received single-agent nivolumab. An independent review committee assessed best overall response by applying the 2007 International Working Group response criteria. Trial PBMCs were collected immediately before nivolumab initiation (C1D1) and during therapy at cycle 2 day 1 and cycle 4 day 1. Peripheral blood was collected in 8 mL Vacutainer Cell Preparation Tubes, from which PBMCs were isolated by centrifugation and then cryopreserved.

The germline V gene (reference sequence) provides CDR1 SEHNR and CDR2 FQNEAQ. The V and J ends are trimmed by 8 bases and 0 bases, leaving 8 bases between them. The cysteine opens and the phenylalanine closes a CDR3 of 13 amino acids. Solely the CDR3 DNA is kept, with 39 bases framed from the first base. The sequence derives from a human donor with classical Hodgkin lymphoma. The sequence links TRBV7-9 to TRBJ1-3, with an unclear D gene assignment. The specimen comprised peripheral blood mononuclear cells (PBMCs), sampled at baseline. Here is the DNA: TGTGCCAGCCGGGCCTCCTCTGGAAACACCATATATTTT. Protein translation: CASRASSGNTIYF.